Below, 8 T cell receptor beta chains from the same sample are listed, as sequenced in a study of vaccination effects on CD4 cells after COVID-19. Following an approximately 11-day culture, CD4+ T cells were purified. Antigen specificity for these receptors is unknown. The data were produced by immunoSEQ multiplex PCR, yet TCRdb's version contains in-frame clones alone and is incomplete. The repertoire holds around 37,000 clones, with approximately 75% as singletons. The input for sequencing was CD4+ T cells from PBMCs cultured without peptide, taken before COVID-19 vaccination. These receptor sequences come from a human donor who received a COVID-19 vaccine.

This sequence joins TRBV6-5 and TRBJ2-1, with TRBD2 matching over 9 bases. This CDR3 has 14 residues. V lost 6 bases to trimming and J lost 12 bases; unmatched junction nucleotides: 12. CDR1 and CDR2 from the germline V gene are MNHEY and SVGAGI. In nucleotides, the CDR3 is TGTGCCAGCAGCAACGGACTAGCGAGGGGAGGGCAGTTCTTC. Translation gives CASSNGLARGGQFF.

The chain employs TRBV6-6 and TRBJ2-1; no definite D call. With 8 bases removed from V and 5 bases from J, the gap between germline ends came to 13 bases. Germline V gene lookup returns CDR1 MNHNY and CDR2 SVGAGI (reference sequence). The CDR3 has 13 residues. The CDR3 is CASGPLPDNEQFF. The CDR3 DNA is TGTGCCAGCGGCCCATTGCCGGACAATGAGCAGTTCTTC.

Only one count was recorded for this clone. This chain connects TRBV7-2 to TRBJ1-1, with D unresolved. This CDR3 comprises 16 residues. Germline V gives CDR1 SGHTA, CDR2 FQGNSA. V gave up 1 base and J gave up 0 bases, with 12 bases separating them. The CDR3 is CASSLVVQLMNTEAFF. In DNA form, the CDR3 reads TGTGCCAGCAGCTTAGTGGTACAGCTCATGAACACTGAAGCTTTCTTT.

The chain links TRBV5-1 to TRBJ2-2, with D maybe TRBD2 (5 bases). Germline V gene lookup returns CDR1 SGHRS and CDR2 YFSETQ. V was trimmed by 3 bases and J by 1 base, leaving 7 bases between them. This CDR3 spans 14 amino acids. CDR3 sequence reads: CASSSGMNTGELFF. Here the CDR3 DNA reads TGCGCCAGCAGCTCGGGGATGAACACCGGGGAGCTGTTTTTT.

This chain links TRBV19 with TRBJ1-2, with 11 bases fitting TRBD1. The V and J ends lost 5 bases and 2 bases, in that order; junction bases with no gene match: 4. The germline CDR1 and CDR2 sequences are LNHDA and SQIVND (reference sequence). This CDR3 has 15 amino acids. The CDR3 coding sequence is TGTGCCAGTAGTCCCCGGACAGGGGGCAACTATGGCTACACCTTC. Amino acids: CASSPRTGGNYGYTF.

The chain couples TRBV2 to TRBJ2-5; maybe TRBD2 (5 bases). The CDR3 covers 13 residues. V was cut by 4 bases and J by 7 bases, with 13 bases left in between. The germline CDR1 and CDR2 sequences are SNHLY and FYNNEI. CDR3 bases: TGTGCCAGCAGTGGGACTTCGGTGGGGACCCAGTACTTC. Amino acid sequence: CASSGTSVGTQYF.

The chain uses TRBV28 and TRBJ2-1; D gene uncertain. Trimming shortened V by 2 bases and J by 14 bases, and 13 bases separated the two germline ends. Germline V gene lookup returns CDR1 MDHEN and CDR2 SYDVKM. The CDR3 spans 12 residues. Written as DNA, the CDR3 is TGTGCCAGCAGTTTAAATAGGCTAGGAAAGTTCTTC. Protein product: CASSLNRLGKFF.

The J gene is TRBJ2-7, the V gene TRBV7-5; the table assigns TRBD2, which was not confirmed against the DNA. TRBV7-5 counts as a pseudogene. The CDR3 spans 15 residues. For the CDR3, the DNA is TGTGCCAGAAGCCGCGGGGGAAGGAGCTCCTACGAGCAGTACTTC. It yields the protein CARSRGGRSSYEQYF.